The TCR beta chain described here comes from a study of blood T cells in healthy people across ages. Findings of the study overall: Aged donors had fewer naive CD4+ cells and lower diversity than long-lived donors. The donors' CMV status was not determined, possibly confounding changes in expanded clonotypes.

The CDR3 runs 17 residues. Germline CDR1 is DFQATT and CDR2 is SNEGSKA (reference sequence). V gave up 4 bases and J gave up 5 bases, with 24 bases separating them. A word on this clonotype: Its antigen is not identified.

Alongside a J-beta primer mix, a sample-barcoded 5' primer served in a second PCR lasting roughly 6 to 11 cycles. A single record per CDR3 protein comes from TCRdb applying MiXCR to the 5' RACE reads. The sample lists 1,800,000 or so distinct CDR3 sequences; about 39% were seen once. Samples each yielded at least 6 micrograms of total RNA. The chain employs TRBV20-1 and TRBJ1-5; perhaps TRBD1 as D (5 bases). Sequenced input: blood. This TCR was recovered from a human donor in good health. The CDR3 DNA reads as TGCAGTGCTATAACTTCCGGGGGTGATAGGCGTGATCAGCCCCAGCATTTT. This encodes CSAITSGGDRRDQPQHF.